This T cell receptor beta chain was sequenced for a study of spatial heterogeneity in lung cancer. Many counts were recorded for this clonotype. Noted time point: sample taken at primary tumor resection. Unsorted whole RNA of tumor, nontumor lung or frozen PBMC was sequenced. Untreated early-stage non-small cell lung cancer patients, over 55 in total, were the donors. CDR1 is SGHTA and CDR2 is FQGTGA in the germline V gene. V was cut by 3 bases and J by 5 bases, with 16 bases left in between. This CDR3 is built from 15 residues. TCRdb re-called the 5' RACE reads through MiXCR, storing one row per CDR3 protein. Here the sample spans about 56,000 distinct CDR3 sequences, 7.5% to 9% being singletons.

The sequencing here drew on PBMCs, taken at surgery. The rearrangement joins TRBV7-3 to TRBJ2-5, with a tentative D call TRBD2 (6 bases). The TCR comes from a female donor with early-stage non-small cell lung cancer. The CDR3 spells CASSLQAKAGETQYF. The CDR3 DNA reads as TGTGCCAGCAGCTTGCAGGCCAAGGCGGGGGAGACCCAGTACTTC.